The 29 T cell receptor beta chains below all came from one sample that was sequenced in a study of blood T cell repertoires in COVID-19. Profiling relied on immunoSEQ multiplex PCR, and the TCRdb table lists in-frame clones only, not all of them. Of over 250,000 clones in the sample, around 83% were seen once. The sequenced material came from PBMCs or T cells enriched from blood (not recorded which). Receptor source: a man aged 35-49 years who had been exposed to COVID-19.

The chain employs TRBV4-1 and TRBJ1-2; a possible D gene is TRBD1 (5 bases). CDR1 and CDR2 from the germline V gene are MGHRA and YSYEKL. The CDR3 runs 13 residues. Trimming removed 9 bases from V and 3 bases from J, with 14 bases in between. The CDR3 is CASSEVGDYGYTF. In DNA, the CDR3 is TGCGCCAGTTCTGAGGTAGGGGACTATGGCTACACCTTC.

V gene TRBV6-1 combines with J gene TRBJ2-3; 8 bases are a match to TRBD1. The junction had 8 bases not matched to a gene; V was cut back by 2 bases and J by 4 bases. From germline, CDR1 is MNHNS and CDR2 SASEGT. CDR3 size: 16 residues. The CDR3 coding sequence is TGTGCCAGCAGTGAAAAGGCCAGGGGGCGCGCAGATACGCAGTATTTT. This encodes CASSEKARGRADTQYF.

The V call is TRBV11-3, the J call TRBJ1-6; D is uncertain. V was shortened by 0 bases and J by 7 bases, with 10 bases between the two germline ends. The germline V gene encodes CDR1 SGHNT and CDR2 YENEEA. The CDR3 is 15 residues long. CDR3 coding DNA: TGTGCCAGCAGCTTAGAACATAGGCGGAATTCACCCCTCCACTTT. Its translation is CASSLEHRRNSPLHF.

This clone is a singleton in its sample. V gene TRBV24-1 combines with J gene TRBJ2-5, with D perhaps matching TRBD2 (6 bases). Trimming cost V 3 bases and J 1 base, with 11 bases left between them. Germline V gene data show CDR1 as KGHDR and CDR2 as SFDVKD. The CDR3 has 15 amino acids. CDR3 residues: CATSDPTGGQETQYF. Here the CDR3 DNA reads TGTGCCACCAGTGATCCTACCGGGGGCCAAGAGACCCAGTACTTC.

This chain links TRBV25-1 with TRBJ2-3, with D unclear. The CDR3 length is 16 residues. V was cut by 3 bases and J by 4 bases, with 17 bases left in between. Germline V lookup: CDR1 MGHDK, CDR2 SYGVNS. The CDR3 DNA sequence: TGTGCCAGCAGTGAGTCCAGGCTTCGAGTTGCAGATACGCAGTATTTT. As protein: CASSESRLRVADTQYF.

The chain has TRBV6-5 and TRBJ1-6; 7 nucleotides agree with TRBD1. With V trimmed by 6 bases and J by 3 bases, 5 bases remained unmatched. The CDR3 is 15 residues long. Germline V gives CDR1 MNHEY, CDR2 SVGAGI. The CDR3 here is CASRSTGVYNSPLHF. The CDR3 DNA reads TGTGCCAGCAGATCTACAGGGGTCTATAATTCACCCCTCCACTTT.

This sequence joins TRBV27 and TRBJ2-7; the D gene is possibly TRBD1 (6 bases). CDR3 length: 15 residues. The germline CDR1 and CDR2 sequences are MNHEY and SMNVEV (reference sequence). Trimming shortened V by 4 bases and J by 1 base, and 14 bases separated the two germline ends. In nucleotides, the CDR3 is TGTGCCAGCAGTTCCCGACAGGCCCTGTCCTACGAGCAGTACTTC. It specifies CASSSRQALSYEQYF.

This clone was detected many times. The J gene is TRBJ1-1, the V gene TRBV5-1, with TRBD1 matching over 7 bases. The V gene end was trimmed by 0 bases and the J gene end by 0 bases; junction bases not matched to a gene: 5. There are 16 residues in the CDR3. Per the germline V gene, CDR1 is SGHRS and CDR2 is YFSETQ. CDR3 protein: CASSLDGQALNTEAFF. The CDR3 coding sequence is TGCGCCAGCAGCTTGGATGGACAGGCCTTGAACACTGAAGCTTTCTTT.

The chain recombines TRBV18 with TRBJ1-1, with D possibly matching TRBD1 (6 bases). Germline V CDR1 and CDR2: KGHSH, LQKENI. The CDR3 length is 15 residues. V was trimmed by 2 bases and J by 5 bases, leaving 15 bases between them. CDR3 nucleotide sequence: TGTGCCAGCTCACCAGTCGGCAGGGGTTTTACTGAAGCTTTCTTT. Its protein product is CASSPVGRGFTEAFF.

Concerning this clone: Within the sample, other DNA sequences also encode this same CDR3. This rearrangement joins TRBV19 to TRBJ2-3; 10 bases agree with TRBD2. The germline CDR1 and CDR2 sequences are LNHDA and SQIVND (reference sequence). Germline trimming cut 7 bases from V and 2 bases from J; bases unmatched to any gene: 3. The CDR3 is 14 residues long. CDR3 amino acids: CASKREGLTDTQYF. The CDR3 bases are TGTGCCAGTAAGCGGGAGGGACTCACAGATACGCAGTATTTT.

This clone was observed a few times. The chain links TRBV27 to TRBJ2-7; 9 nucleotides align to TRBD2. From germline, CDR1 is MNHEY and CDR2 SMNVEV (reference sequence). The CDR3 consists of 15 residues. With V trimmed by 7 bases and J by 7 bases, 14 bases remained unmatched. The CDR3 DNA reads TGTGCCAGCACTTACACCGCTAGCGGGATAAGGGAGCAGTACTTC. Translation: CASTYTASGIREQYF.

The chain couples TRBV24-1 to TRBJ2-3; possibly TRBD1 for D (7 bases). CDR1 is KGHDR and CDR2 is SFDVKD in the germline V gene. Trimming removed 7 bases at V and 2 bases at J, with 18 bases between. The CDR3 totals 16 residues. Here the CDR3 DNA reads TGTGCCACCAGCCTTACAGGGGCGGGGACCACAGATACGCAGTATTTT. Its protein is CATSLTGAGTTDTQYF.

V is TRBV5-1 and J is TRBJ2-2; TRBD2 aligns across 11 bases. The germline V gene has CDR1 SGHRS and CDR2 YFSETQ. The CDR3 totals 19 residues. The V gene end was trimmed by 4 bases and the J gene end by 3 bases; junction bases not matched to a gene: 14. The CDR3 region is CASSITGLAGQSDTGELFF. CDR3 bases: TGCGCCAGCAGCATAACAGGACTAGCGGGCCAGTCGGACACCGGGGAGCTGTTTTTT.

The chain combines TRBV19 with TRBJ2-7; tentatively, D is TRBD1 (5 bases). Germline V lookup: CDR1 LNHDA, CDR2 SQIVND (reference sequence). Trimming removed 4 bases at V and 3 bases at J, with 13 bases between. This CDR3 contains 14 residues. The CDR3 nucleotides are TGTGCCAGTAGTAGGGGCAAGTCTGTCTACGAGCAGTACTTC. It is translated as CASSRGKSVYEQYF.

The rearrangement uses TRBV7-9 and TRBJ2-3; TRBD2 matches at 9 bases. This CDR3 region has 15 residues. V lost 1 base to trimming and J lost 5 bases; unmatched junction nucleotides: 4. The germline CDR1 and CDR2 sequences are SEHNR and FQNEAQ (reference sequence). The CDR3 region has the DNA TGTGCCAGCAGCTTAGGTGGGACTAGCCAAGATACGCAGTATTTT. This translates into CASSLGGTSQDTQYF.

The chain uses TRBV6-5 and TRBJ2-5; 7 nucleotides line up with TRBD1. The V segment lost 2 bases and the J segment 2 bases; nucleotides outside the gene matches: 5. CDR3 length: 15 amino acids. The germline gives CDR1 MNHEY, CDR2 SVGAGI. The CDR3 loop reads CASSYGGQRQETQYF. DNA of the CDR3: TGTGCCAGCAGTTACGGGGGACAGCGACAAGAGACCCAGTACTTC.

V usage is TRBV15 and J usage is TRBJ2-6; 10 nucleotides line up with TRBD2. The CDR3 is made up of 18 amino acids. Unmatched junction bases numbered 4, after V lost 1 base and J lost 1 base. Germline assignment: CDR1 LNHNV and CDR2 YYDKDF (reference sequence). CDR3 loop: CATSRALAGVSGANVLTF. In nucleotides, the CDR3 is TGTGCCACCAGCAGAGCTCTAGCGGGAGTTTCTGGGGCCAACGTCCTGACTTTC. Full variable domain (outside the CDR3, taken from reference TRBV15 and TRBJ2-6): DAMVIQNPRYQVTQFGKPVTLSCSQTLNHNVMYWYQQKSSQAPKLLFHYYDKDFNNEADTPDNFQSRRPNTSFCFLDIRSPGLGDTAMYLCATSRALAGVSGANVLTFGAGSRLTVL.

The CDR3 reads CASSRPGQGLYEQYF. In DNA, the CDR3 is TGTGCCAGCTCACGGCCGGGACAGGGGTTGTACGAGCAGTACTTC. This chain connects TRBV18 to TRBJ2-7, with 10 bases aligning to TRBD1. This CDR3 has 15 amino acids. Trimming took 4 bases from V and 4 from J; bases not matched to a gene: 7. CDR1 KGHSH and CDR2 LQKENI come from the germline V gene.

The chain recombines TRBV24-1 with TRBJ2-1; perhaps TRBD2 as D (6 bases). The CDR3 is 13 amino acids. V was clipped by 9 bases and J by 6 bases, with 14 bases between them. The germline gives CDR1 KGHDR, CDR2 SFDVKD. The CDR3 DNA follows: TGTGCCACCGGGGTACACGGGGGCAATGAGCAGTTCTTC. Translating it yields CATGVHGGNEQFF.

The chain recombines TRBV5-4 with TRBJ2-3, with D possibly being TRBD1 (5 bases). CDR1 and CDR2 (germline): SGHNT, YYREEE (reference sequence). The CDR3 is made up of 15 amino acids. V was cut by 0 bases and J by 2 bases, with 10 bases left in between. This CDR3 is CASSLVKGPTDTQYF. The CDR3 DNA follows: TGTGCCAGCAGCTTGGTCAAGGGGCCCACAGATACGCAGTATTTT.

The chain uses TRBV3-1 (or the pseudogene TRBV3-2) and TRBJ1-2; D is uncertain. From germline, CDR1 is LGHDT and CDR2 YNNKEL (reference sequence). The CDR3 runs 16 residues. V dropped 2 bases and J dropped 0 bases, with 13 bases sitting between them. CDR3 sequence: CASSQSLQLSNYGYTF. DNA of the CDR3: TGTGCCAGCAGCCAAAGTTTACAGCTATCTAACTATGGCTACACCTTC.

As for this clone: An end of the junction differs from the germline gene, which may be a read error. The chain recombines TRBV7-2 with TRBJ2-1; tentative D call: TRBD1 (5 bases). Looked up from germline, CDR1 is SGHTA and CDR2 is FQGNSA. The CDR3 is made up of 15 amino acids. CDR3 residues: CASSLATYSRFVGLF. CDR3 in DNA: TGTGCCAGCAGCTTAGCGACTTACTCCCGCTTTGTGGGGCTCTTC.

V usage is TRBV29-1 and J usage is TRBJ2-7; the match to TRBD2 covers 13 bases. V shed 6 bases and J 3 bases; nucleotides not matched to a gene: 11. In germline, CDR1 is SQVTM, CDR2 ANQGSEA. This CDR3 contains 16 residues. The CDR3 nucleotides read TGCAGCGTCCGGGGCACTAGCGGGAGGGAGCTCTACGAGCAGTACTTC. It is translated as CSVRGTSGRELYEQYF.

The CDR3 region is CASGGVGSSGTQYF. CDR3 bases: TGTGCCAGCGGAGGGGTTGGTAGCTCGGGGACCCAGTACTTC. The chain employs TRBV6-5 and TRBJ2-5; D possibly corresponds to TRBD2 (6 bases). Germline-derived CDR1 and CDR2 are MNHEY and SVGAGI. Between the trimmed V and J ends, which lost 8 bases and 7 bases, there was a span of 20 bases. CDR3 length: 14 residues.

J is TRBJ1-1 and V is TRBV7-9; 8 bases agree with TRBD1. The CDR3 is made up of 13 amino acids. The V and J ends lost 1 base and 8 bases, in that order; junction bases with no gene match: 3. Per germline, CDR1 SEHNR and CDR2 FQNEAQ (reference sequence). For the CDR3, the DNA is TGTGCCAGCAGCTTAGAACAGGGGGTGGAAGCTTTCTTT. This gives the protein CASSLEQGVEAFF.

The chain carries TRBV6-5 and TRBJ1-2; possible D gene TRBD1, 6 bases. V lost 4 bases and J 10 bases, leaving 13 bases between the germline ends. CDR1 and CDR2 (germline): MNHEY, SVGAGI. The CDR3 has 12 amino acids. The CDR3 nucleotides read TGTGCCAGCAGTTCCCGGGACAACCTCTACACCTTC. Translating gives CASSSRDNLYTF.

The CDR3 sequence: CASTKGDNQPQHF. In DNA form, the CDR3 reads TGTGCTAGTACAAAGGGGGACAATCAGCCCCAGCATTTT. The rearrangement joins TRBV12-5 to TRBJ1-5, with a tentative D call TRBD1 (6 bases). The CDR3 runs 13 residues. Germline V CDR1 and CDR2: LGHNT, FRNRAP. Trimming took 8 bases from V and 3 from J, leaving 11 bases between them. Complete variable domain (other parts from reference TRBV12-5 and TRBJ1-5): DARVTQTPRHKVTEMGQEVTMRCQPILGHNTVFWYRQTMMQGLELLAYFRNRAPLDDSGMPKDRFSAEMPDATLATLKIQPSEPRDSAVYFCASTKGDNQPQHFGDGTRLSIL.

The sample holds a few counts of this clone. CDR3 DNA sequence: TGTGCCAGCAGCGCCCTTTTGGGCAGAGCCAATGAGCAGTTCTTC. It codes for CASSALLGRANEQFF. The rearrangement uses TRBV7-8 and TRBJ2-1; D gene unclear. Trimming stripped 5 bases from V and 6 bases from J, with 17 bases between. Germline values: CDR1 SGHVS, CDR2 FQNEAQ. This CDR3 region has 15 residues.

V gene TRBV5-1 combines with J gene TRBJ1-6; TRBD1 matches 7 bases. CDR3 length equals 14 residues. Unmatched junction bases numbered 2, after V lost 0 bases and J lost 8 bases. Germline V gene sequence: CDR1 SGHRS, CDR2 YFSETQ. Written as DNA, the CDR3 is TGCGCCAGCAGCTTGGCGGGGACAGATTCACCCCTCCACTTT. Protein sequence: CASSLAGTDSPLHF.